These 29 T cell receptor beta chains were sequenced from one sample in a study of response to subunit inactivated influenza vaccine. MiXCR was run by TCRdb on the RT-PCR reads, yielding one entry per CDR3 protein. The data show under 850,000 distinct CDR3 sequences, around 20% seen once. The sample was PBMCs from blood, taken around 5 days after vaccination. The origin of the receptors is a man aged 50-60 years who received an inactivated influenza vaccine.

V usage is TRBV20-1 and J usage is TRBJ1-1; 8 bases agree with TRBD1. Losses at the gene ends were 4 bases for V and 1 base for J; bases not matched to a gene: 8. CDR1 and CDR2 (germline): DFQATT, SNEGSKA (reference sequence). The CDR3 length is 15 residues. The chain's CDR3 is CSAIDRGHGNTEAFF. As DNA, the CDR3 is TGCAGTGCTATCGACAGGGGACATGGGAACACTGAAGCTTTCTTT.

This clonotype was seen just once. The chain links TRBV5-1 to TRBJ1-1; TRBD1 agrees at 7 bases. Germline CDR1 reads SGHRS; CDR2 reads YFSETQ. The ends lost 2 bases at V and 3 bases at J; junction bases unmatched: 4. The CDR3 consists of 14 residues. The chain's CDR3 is CASSFQGGHTEAFF. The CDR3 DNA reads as TGCGCCAGCAGCTTCCAGGGGGGCCACACTGAAGCTTTCTTT.

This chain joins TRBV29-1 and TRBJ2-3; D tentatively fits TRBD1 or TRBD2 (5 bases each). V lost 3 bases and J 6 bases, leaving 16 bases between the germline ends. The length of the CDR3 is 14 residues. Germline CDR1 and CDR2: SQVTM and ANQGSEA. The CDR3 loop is CSVEIHGAEDTQYF. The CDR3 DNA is TGCAGCGTTGAGATACACGGGGCGGAGGATACGCAGTATTTT.

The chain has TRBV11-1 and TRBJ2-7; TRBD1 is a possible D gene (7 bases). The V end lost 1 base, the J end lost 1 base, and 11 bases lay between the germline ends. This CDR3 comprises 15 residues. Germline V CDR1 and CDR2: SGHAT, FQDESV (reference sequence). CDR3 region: CASSLGRGQSYEQYF. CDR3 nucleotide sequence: TGTGCCAGCAGCTTAGGGAGGGGGCAATCCTACGAGCAGTACTTC.

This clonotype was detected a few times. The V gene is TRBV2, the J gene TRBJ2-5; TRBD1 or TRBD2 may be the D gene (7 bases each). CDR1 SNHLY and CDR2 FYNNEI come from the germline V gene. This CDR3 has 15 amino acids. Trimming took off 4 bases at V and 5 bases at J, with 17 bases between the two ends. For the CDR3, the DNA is TGTGCCAGCAGTGGGGGGGGACAGAGAACGGAGACCCAGTACTTC. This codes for CASSGGGQRTETQYF.

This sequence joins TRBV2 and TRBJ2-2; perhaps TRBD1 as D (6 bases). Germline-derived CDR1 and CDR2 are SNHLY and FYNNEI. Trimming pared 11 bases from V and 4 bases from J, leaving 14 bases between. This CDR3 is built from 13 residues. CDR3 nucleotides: TGTGCCGGAATAAACAGGGCCACCGGGGAGCTGTTTTTT. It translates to CAGINRATGELFF. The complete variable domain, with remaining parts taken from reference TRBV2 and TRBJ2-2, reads EPEVTQTPSHQVTQMGQEVILRCVPISNHLYFYWYRQILGQKVEFLVSFYNNEISEKSEIFDDQFSVERPDGSNFTLKIRSTKLEDSAMYFCAGINRATGELFFGEGSRLTVL.

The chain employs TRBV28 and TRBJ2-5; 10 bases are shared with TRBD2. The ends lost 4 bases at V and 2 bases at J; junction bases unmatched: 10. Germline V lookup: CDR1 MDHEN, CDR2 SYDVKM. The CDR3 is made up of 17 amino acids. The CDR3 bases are TGTGCCAGCAGTTCGAGACCTGGACTAGCGGCGCAAGAGACCCAGTACTTC. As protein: CASSSRPGLAAQETQYF.

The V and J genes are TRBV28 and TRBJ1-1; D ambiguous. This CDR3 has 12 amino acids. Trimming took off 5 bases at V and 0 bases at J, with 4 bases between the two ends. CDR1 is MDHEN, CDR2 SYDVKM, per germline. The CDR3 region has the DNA TGTGCCAGCAGTGCCATGAACACTGAAGCTTTCTTT. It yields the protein CASSAMNTEAFF.

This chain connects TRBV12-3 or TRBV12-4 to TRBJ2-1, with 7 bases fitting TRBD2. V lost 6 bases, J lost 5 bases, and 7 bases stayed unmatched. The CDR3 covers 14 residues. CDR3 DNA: TGTGCCAGCAGCCTTAAGGGGACTAACAATGAGCAGTTCTTC. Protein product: CASSLKGTNNEQFF.

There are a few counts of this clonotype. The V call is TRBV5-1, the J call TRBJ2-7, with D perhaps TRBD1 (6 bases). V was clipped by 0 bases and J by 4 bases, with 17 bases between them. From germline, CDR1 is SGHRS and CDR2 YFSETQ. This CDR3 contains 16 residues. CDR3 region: CASSLAYTGPAYEQYF. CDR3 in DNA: TGCGCCAGCAGCTTGGCCTATACAGGGCCCGCATACGAGCAGTACTTC.

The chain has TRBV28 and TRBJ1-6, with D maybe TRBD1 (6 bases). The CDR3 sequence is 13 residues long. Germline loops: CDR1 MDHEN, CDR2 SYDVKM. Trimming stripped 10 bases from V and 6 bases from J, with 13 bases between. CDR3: CANRGAANSPLHF. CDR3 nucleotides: TGTGCCAACCGGGGGGCCGCTAATTCACCCCTCCACTTT.

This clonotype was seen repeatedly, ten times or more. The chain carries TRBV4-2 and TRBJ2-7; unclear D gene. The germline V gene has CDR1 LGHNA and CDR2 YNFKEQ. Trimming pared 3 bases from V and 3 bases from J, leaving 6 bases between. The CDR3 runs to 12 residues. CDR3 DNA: TGTGCCAGCAGCCACGACTTCTACGAGCAGTACTTC. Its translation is CASSHDFYEQYF.

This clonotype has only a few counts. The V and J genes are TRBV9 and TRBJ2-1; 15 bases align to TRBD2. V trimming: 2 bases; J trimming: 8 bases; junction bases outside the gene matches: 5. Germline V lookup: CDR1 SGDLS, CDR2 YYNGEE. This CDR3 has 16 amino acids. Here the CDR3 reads CASSVGTSGGWDEQFF. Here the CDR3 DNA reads TGTGCCAGCAGCGTGGGGACTAGCGGGGGGTGGGATGAGCAGTTCTTC.

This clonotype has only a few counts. CDR3 sequence: CSARVGAVRIYNEQFF. CDR3 nucleotides: TGCAGTGCTAGAGTAGGAGCGGTTAGGATCTACAATGAGCAGTTCTTC. V usage is TRBV20-1 and J usage is TRBJ2-1; perhaps TRBD2 as D (5 bases). CDR3 length equals 16 residues. From germline, CDR1 is DFQATT and CDR2 SNEGSKA (reference sequence). Trimming removed 1 base from V and 3 bases from J, with 16 bases in between.

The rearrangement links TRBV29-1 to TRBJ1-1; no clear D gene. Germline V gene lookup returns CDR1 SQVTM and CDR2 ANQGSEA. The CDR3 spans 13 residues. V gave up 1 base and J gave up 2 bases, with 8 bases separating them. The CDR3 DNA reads TGCAGCGTTGAAGCACAGAAAAACACTGAAGCTTTCTTT. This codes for CSVEAQKNTEAFF.

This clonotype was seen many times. The CDR3 region has the DNA TGTGCCAGCAGCCAGACATCAGCATTAAACACTGAAGCTTTCTTT. It yields the protein CASSQTSALNTEAFF. The chain uses TRBV6-1 and TRBJ1-1, with D uncertain. Trimming took off 6 bases at V and 2 bases at J, with 16 bases between the two ends. The CDR3 extends over 15 amino acids. CDR1 MNHNS and CDR2 SASEGT come from the germline V gene.

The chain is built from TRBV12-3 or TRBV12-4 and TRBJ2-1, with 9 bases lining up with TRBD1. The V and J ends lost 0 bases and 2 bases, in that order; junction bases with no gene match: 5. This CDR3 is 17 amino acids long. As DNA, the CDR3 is TGTGCCAGCAGTTTAGCGACAACAGGGGGCGCCTACAATGAGCAGTTCTTC. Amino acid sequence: CASSLATTGGAYNEQFF.

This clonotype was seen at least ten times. The CDR3 reads CASSADFQSSYNEQFF. The DNA for the CDR3 is TGTGCCAGCAGTGCCGACTTCCAGAGCTCCTACAATGAGCAGTTCTTC. V usage is TRBV28 and J usage is TRBJ2-1, with D unresolved. Germline V gene lookup returns CDR1 MDHEN and CDR2 SYDVKM. The germline V and J ends were trimmed by 5 bases and 0 bases, with 14 bases remaining between them. CDR3 length: 16 amino acids.

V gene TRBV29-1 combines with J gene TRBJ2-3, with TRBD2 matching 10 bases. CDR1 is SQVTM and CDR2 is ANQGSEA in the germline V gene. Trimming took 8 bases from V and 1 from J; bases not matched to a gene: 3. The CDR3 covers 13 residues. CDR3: CSTGLAGTDTQYF. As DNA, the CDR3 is TGCAGCACCGGACTAGCGGGCACAGATACGCAGTATTTT.

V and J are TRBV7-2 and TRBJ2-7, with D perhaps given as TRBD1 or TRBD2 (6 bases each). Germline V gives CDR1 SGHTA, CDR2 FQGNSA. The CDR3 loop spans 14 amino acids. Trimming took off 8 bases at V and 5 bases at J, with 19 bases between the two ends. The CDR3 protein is CASAGGGGRNEQYF. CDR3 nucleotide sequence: TGTGCCAGCGCGGGCGGAGGGGGGCGGAACGAGCAGTACTTC. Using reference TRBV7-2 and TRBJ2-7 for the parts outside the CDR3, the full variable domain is GAGVSQSPSNKVTEKGKDVELRCDPISGHTALYWYRQSLGQGLEFLIYFQGNSAPDKSGLPSDRFSAERTGGSVSTLTIQRTQQEDSAVYLCASAGGGGRNEQYFGPGTRLTVT.

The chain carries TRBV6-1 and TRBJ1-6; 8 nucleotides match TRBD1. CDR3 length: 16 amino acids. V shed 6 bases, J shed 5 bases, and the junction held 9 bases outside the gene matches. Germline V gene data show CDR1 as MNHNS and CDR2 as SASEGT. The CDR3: CASSTRGLLNNSPLHF. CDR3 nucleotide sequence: TGTGCCAGCAGCACCAGGGGGCTACTTAATAATTCACCCCTCCACTTT.

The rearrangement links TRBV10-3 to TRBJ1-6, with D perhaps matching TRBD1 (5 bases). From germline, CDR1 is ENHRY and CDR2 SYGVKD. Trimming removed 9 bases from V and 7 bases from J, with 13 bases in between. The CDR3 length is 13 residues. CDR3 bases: TGTGCCATAAACAGGAGGACCAATTCACCCCTCCACTTT. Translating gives CAINRRTNSPLHF.

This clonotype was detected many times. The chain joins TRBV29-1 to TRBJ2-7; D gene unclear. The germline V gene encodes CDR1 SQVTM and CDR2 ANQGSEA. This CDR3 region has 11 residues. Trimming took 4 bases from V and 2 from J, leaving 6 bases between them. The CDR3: CSVVGTYEQYF. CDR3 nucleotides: TGCAGCGTTGTAGGCACCTACGAGCAGTACTTC.

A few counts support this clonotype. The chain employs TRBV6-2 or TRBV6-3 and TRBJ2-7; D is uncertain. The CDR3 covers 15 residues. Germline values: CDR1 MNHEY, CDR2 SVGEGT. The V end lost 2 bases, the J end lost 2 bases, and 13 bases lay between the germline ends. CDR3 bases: TGTGCCAGCAGTTACGCAGGCTCGAAGACCTACGAGCAGTACTTC. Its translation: CASSYAGSKTYEQYF.

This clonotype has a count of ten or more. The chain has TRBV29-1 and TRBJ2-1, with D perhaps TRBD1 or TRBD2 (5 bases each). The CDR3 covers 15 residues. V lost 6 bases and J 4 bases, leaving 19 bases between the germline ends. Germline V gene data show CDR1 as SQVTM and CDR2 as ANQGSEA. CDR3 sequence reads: CSVPLSRESYNEQFF. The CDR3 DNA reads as TGCAGCGTCCCGCTTAGCAGGGAGTCTTACAATGAGCAGTTCTTC.

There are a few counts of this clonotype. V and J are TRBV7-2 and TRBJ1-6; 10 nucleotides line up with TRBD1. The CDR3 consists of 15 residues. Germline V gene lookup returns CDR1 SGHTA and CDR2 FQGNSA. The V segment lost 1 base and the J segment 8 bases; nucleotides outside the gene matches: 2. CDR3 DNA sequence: TGTGCCAGCAGCTTAGTTGGGACAGGGGATTCACCCCTCCACTTT. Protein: CASSLVGTGDSPLHF.

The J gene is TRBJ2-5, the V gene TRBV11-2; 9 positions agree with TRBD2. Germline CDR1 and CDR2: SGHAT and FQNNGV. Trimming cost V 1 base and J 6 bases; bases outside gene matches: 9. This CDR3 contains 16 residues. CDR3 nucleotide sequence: TGTGCCAGCAGCTTAGGGGCTAGCGGGGAAGGAAAGACCCAGTACTTC. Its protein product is CASSLGASGEGKTQYF.

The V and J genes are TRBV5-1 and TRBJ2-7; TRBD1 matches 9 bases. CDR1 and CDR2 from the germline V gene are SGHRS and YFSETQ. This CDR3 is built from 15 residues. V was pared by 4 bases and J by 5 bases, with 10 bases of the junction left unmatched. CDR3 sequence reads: CASSPMGQGGDEQYF. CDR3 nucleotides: TGCGCCAGCAGCCCCATGGGACAGGGCGGGGACGAGCAGTACTTC.

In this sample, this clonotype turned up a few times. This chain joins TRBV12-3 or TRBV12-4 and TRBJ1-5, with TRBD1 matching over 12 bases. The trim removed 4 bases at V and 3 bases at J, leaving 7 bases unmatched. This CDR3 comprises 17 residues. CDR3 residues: CASSSRDRGLPNQPQHF. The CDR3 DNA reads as TGTGCCAGCAGTTCCCGGGACAGGGGGCTTCCCAATCAGCCCCAGCATTTT.